This T cell receptor beta chain was retrieved from a study of shared clonotypes between healthy human individuals. As for the study in general: Per donor, CD8 memory used one plate, CD8 naive used two, CD4 memory used three and CD4 naive used three.

The CDR3 has 15 residues. Unmatched junction bases numbered 5, after V lost 4 bases and J lost 2 bases. CDR1 and CDR2 from the germline V gene are MNHEY and SMNVEV (reference sequence). Generated by immunoSEQ multiplex PCR, the TCRdb table keeps only in-frame clones and is missing some. The table shows around 2,100,000 clones, with about 94% occurring only once. The naive CD8 fraction comprised CD45RO-negative cells positively selected for CCR7 and excluded terminally differentiated effector memory CD45RA+ cells. The donors were adults (healthy and HIV-negative) with no recent acute infections or vaccinations. Among the donors, all were Caucasian adults who lived in Nashville, Tennessee.

Sample: naive CD8+ T cells sorted from blood. This clonotype was sampled from a man aged 18 to 35 in good health. The V gene is TRBV27, the J gene TRBJ2-1; 7 bases are shared with TRBD2. The CDR3 is CASSSTSVAYNEQFF. DNA for the CDR3: TGTGCCAGCAGTTCTACTAGCGTAGCCTACAATGAGCAGTTCTTC.